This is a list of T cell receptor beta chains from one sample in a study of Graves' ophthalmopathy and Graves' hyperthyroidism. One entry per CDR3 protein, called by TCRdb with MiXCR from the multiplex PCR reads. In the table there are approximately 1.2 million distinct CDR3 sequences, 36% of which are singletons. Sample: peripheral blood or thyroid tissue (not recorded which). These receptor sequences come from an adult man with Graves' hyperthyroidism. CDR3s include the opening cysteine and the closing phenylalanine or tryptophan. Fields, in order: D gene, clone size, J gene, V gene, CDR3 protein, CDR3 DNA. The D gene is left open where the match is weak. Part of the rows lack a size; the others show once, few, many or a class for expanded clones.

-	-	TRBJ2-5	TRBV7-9	CASGEEQEAQYF	TGTGCCAGCGGGGAGGAGCAAGAGGCCCAGTACTTC
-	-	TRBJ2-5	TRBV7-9	CASSRKGGSVTQYF	TGTGCCAGCAGCCGTAAAGGGGGGAGTGTGACCCAGTACTTC
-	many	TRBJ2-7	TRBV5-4	CASSPGADYEQYF	TGTGCCAGCAGCCCCGGGGCAGACTACGAGCAGTACTTC
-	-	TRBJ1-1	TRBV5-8	CASSFLVLDRNTEAFF	TGTGCCAGCAGCTTCTTGGTCCTAGACAGAAACACTGAAGCTTTCTTT
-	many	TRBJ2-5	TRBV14	CASSILTGQETQYF	TGTGCCAGCAGCATCCTTACAGGGCAAGAGACCCAGTACTTC
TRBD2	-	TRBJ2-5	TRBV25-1	CASSARRELRETQYF	TGTGCCAGCAGTGCTAGGCGGGAGCTGCGAGAGACCCAGTACTTC
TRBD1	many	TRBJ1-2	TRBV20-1	CSARGTDRASGYTF	TGCAGTGCTAGAGGGACCGACAGGGCTTCTGGCTACACCTTC
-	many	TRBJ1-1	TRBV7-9	CASSLEGPGRAEAFF	TGTGCCAGCAGCTTAGAGGGTCCAGGGAGGGCTGAAGCTTTCTTT
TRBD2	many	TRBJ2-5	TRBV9	CASSVGGLAGGPRETQYF	TGTGCCAGCAGCGTAGGAGGGCTAGCGGGAGGGCCGAGAGAGACCCAGTACTTC
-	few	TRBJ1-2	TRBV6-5	CASSPTEKGYGYTF	TGTGCCAGCAGTCCGACAGAAAAGGGCTATGGCTACACCTTC